Sequencing of this T cell receptor beta chain was carried out in a study of siplizumab effects on memory and regulatory T cells. General study points: The study found naive T cells seemingly more diverse than memory cells and seemingly major alloresponse contributors. Alloreactive sequences traceable to unstimulated CD4+ memory cells declined significantly under siplizumab. An assignable naive or memory phenotype was lacking in roughly 75-97% of proliferating CD4+ or CD8+ clones.

The trim removed 3 bases at V and 4 bases at J, leaving 14 bases unmatched. CDR3 size: 18 residues. CDR1 is LNHNV, CDR2 YYDKDF, per germline (reference sequence). In the case of this clone: What it binds is unknown.

For every sample, 90,000 to 100,000 TCR templates were assayed. The assay was immunoSEQ multiplex PCR, and TCRdb's table has in-frame clones only and misses some. The data contain more than 50,000 clones, 93% of them singletons. The source is a human donor in good health. The rearrangement links TRBV15 to TRBJ1-1; TRBD1 agrees at 10 bases. The source material was CD8+ T cells sorted from blood. CDR3 sequence: CATSSIYPGTGEGTEAFF. In DNA form, the CDR3 reads TGTGCCACCAGCAGCATATATCCCGGGACAGGGGAGGGCACTGAAGCTTTCTTT.